This T cell receptor beta chain stems from a study of T cells in Graves' hyperthyroidism and ophthalmopathy (dated by TCRdb to between 2018 and 2021). For the study in its entirety: Peripheral blood samples were taken at the time of initial diagnosis, prior to any treatment. To identify TCR V-J signatures that set the groups apart, the researchers used a discovery cohort of about a hundred patients, made up of under 50 with Graves' ophthalmopathy and some 56 with stable Graves' hyperthyroidism. Prospective prediction of ophthalmopathy was tested in an independent validation cohort of 18 to 20 hyperthyroidism patients and some 17 patients who later progressed to ophthalmopathy. The 95 to 100 discovery patients were randomly divided into training and test sets at a 7:3 ratio. Thyroid tissue and blood T-cell repertoires from six Graves' hyperthyroidism patients were also compared in the study. Once sampling was done, hyperthyroidism patients were given methimazole at a starting dose of 30 mg daily, whereas ophthalmopathy patients were given high-dose intravenous methylprednisolone. The paper describes TCR Vbeta CDR3 sequencing of around 130 peripheral blood samples, made up of around 41 ophthalmopathy patients, roughly 72 hyperthyroidism patients and 17 progressor patients. Summary of the overall study and its limitations: Most expanded thyroid clonotypes (frequency above 0.001) were also detected in blood, suggesting blood repertoires may reflect thyroid immune responses. In validation, the model predicted progression to ophthalmopathy with roughly 66% sensitivity and about 73% specificity, a median of 6.5 months before onset. Sample size was not statistically predetermined, and investigators were not blinded to group allocation. Ophthalmopathy was separated from stable hyperthyroidism by a 13 V-J signature model, with over 85% sensitivity and just over 81% specificity obtained in cross-validation and 80%/75% obtained in testing.

TCR beta CDR3 regions were amplified from RNA transcripts. The first round of RT-PCR for the TCR CDR3 was performed with the HTBI primer set and the Qiagen OneStep RT-PCR kit. The libraries were constructed in a second round of multiplex PCR and then size-selected and purified. Sequencing of the libraries was done on an Illumina HiSeq2000 using paired-end 100 bp reads. Concerning the study's data processing: SOAPnuke was used to process the raw data, removing reads that contained adapters or uncalled bases, had a mean Phred below 15, or lacked an exact match to the constant primer or identifier. High-quality paired reads were merged with COPE v1.2.5, and unique nucleotide sequences were defined as clonotypes. MiTCR v1.1 was used to align clonotypes to the IMGT TRBV, TRBD and TRBJ reference segments. Analysis was restricted to V-J combinations with a frequency above 0.0001, which covered 98% to 99.2% of repertoires. A TCS score was defined as the ratio between F50 (clonal expansion) and ExV (chaos), using BLOSUM62-based TCRdist between CDR3 peptides within each V-J. Welch's t-statistics and random forest reduced roughly 540 V-J features to 13, which were used in a naive Bayes classifier (R e1071). TCRdb trimmed public reads at Q25 via fastp, called clones via MiXCR and kept in-frame beta chains. One record per CDR3 amino acid sequence lists the most common genes and DNA. The authors' filters were not applied to this entry. The sample yields 450,000 to 650,000 distinct CDR3 sequences; over 12% were counted once. Of the sample, around 7% falls within the top ten clones.

At the junction V is shortened by 6 bases and J by 5 bases, with 10 bases in between. Based on the germline V gene, the CDR1 and CDR2 sequences are SGHTA and FQGNSA. The CDR3 runs 13 amino acids, cysteine and phenylalanine included. The entry retains the CDR3 DNA only, 39 bases that are in frame from base 1. Ophthalmopathy patients had moderately to severely active disease, Clinical Activity Score of at least 3, NOSPECS grade of at least 4, and duration under 3 months. Patients with uncontrolled infections, other autoimmune diseases, pregnancy or lactation were excluded. Diagnoses relied on clinical symptoms, serum thyroxine and TRAb, thyroid ultrasound and orbital computed tomography. Ficoll-Paque density gradient centrifugation was used to isolate PBMCs from around 9.1 ml of fresh peripheral blood. Total RNA was extracted with Trizol reagent, and quality was checked on an Agilent 2100 Bioanalyzer.

This clonotype was recorded many times. The specificity of this receptor is unknown. Per-base quality was not reported, and no clone a single base away is much larger than it. The source material was blood. The receptor chain draws on TRBV7-2 and TRBJ2-2; the D region possibly corresponds to TRBD1 (5 bases align). The origin of this receptor is a woman between 18 and 29 years old with Graves' ophthalmopathy. The DNA sequence follows: TGTGCCAGCAGAACGACAGTTACCGGGGAGCTGTTTTTT. Its amino acids are CASRTTVTGELFF.